These 13 T cell receptor beta chains came from one sample sequenced in a study of blood T cell repertoires in COVID-19. TCRdb keeps only in-frame clones here, not all; method: immunoSEQ multiplex PCR. The data hold some 120,000 clones, with over 75% observed a single time. The material sequenced was peripheral blood. These TCRs come from a man aged 80 or over with active or convalescent COVID-19.

The J gene is TRBJ2-7, the V gene TRBV5-1; 9 nucleotides align to TRBD2. From germline, CDR1 is SGHRS and CDR2 YFSETQ. The CDR3 length is 15 residues. V gave up 0 bases and J gave up 2 bases; unmatched junction bases: 3. The CDR3 is CASSLGASGTYEQYF. Here the CDR3 DNA reads TGCGCCAGCAGCTTGGGGGCTAGCGGGACCTACGAGCAGTACTTC.

The chain is built from TRBV19 and TRBJ1-5, with 8 positions matching TRBD1. This CDR3 is 16 amino acids long. The germline CDR1 and CDR2 sequences are LNHDA and SQIVND (reference sequence). V lost 4 bases and J lost 6; bases outside the gene matches: 11. The CDR3 coding sequence is TGTGCCAGTAGTAGGATACAGGGGGGGTCCCCTCAGCCCCAGCATTTT. It specifies CASSRIQGGSPQPQHF. The variable domain in full, with the rest retrieved from reference TRBV19 and TRBJ1-5, is DGGITQSPKYLFRKEGQNVTLSCEQNLNHDAMYWYRQDPGQGLRLIYYSQIVNDFQKGDIAEGYSVSREKKESFPLTVTSAQKNPTAFYLCASSRIQGGSPQPQHFGDGTRLSIL.

The rearrangement uses TRBV2 and TRBJ2-7, with 10 nucleotides matching TRBD1. The V gene's germline CDR1 is SNHLY and CDR2 FYNNEI. The CDR3 has 17 amino acids. The V and J ends lost 0 bases and 4 bases, in that order; junction bases with no gene match: 9. The CDR3 bases are TGTGCCAGCAGTGAAGCGGACAGGGGGGGCAAATCATACGAGCAGTACTTC. It encodes CASSEADRGGKSYEQYF.

The chain joins TRBV5-8 to TRBJ1-5; D might be TRBD1 (6 bases). The CDR3 runs 15 residues. CDR1 is SGHTS and CDR2 is YDEGEE in the germline V gene. V lost 5 bases and J lost 4, with 16 bases in between. CDR3 residues: CASRVGGGANQPQHF. In DNA form, the CDR3 reads TGTGCCAGCAGAGTAGGGGGGGGCGCGAATCAGCCCCAGCATTTT.

The V call is TRBV7-9, the J call TRBJ2-1; TRBD2 might be the D (6 bases). The length of the CDR3 is 18 residues. Per germline, CDR1 SEHNR and CDR2 FQNEAQ (reference sequence). V was pared by 5 bases and J by 4 bases, with 24 bases between. CDR3 region: CASSPPPRLGGLYNEQFF. The CDR3 region has the DNA TGTGCCAGCAGCCCGCCCCCTAGACTCGGGGGTTTATACAATGAGCAGTTCTTC.

The chain links TRBV9 to TRBJ1-2, with 10 bases matching TRBD1. The CDR3 is made up of 15 amino acids. The J segment lost 7 bases and the V segment lost 1 base, leaving 7 bases of the junction unmatched. CDR1 and CDR2 (germline): SGDLS, YYNGEE. The CDR3 reads CASSVLGTGVFGYTF. The CDR3 nucleotides read TGTGCCAGCAGCGTACTTGGGACAGGGGTATTTGGCTACACCTTC.

The chain links TRBV7-6 to TRBJ1-5, with 9 bases aligning to TRBD1. CDR3 length equals 14 residues. Germline V lookup: CDR1 SGHVS, CDR2 FNYEAQ. The junction had 3 bases not matched to a gene; V was cut back by 3 bases and J by 6 bases. CDR3 sequence: CASSLNRGLQPQHF. The CDR3, as DNA: TGTGCCAGCAGCTTGAACAGGGGGCTTCAGCCCCAGCATTTT.

This chain joins TRBV14 and TRBJ2-2; D remains unclear. CDR3 length equals 13 residues. CDR1 is SGHDN and CDR2 is FVKESK in the germline V gene. Trimming stripped 4 bases from V and 5 bases from J, with 8 bases between. The CDR3: CASSRLGTGELFF. The CDR3 bases are TGTGCCAGCAGCCGACTCGGAACCGGGGAGCTGTTTTTT. The whole variable domain, remainder taken from reference TRBV14 and TRBJ2-2, is EAGVTQFPSHSVIEKGQTVTLRCDPISGHDNLYWYRRVMGKEIKFLLHFVKESKQDESGMPNNRFLAERTGGTYSTLKVQPAELEDSGVYFCASSRLGTGELFFGEGSRLTVL.

The chain employs TRBV11-2 and TRBJ1-2; 8 bases are shared with TRBD1. J was trimmed by 0 bases and V by 0 bases; bases with no gene match: 3. Germline-derived CDR1 and CDR2 are SGHAT and FQNNGV. The CDR3 runs 16 residues. In nucleotides, the CDR3 is TGTGCCAGCAGCTTAGAACCGACAGGGGCTAACTATGGCTACACCTTC. This codes for CASSLEPTGANYGYTF.

The CDR3 DNA is TGCGCCAGCAGCCAAGATAGTAACAGGGACCGATGGGAGCAGTTCTTC. Its translation is CASSQDSNRDRWEQFF. V and J are TRBV4-3 and TRBJ2-1; a weak D match, TRBD1 (6 bases). Trimming shortened V by 0 bases and J by 10 bases, and 19 bases separated the two germline ends. Looked up from germline, CDR1 is LGHNA and CDR2 is YSLEER. This CDR3 contains 16 residues.

This clone appeared a few times. The chain joins TRBV12-5 to TRBJ2-1, with D possibly TRBD2 on 5 matching bases. The V and J ends lost 0 bases and 2 bases respectively, with 14 bases between them. Germline-derived CDR1 and CDR2 are LGHNT and FRNRAP. The CDR3 sequence is 17 residues long. This CDR3 is CASGLVVAQRPYNEQFF. In nucleotides, the CDR3 is TGTGCTAGTGGTTTGGTGGTTGCCCAGCGGCCCTACAATGAGCAGTTCTTC.

The chain links TRBV20-1 to TRBJ2-2; D is possibly TRBD2 (5 bases). Germline V lookup: CDR1 DFQATT, CDR2 SNEGSKA (reference sequence). V shed 3 bases and J shed 7 bases, with 12 bases lying between them. CDR3 length equals 13 residues. The CDR3 bases are TGCAGTGCTAGTGGGAGAACGGGCGGGGAGCTGTTTTTT. It codes for CSASGRTGGELFF.

The chain links TRBV3-1 (or the pseudogene TRBV3-2) to TRBJ1-3; the match to TRBD1 covers 7 bases. There are 14 residues in the CDR3. With 4 bases clipped from V and 2 bases from J, the junction kept 2 bases outside the gene matches. Germline lookup yields CDR1 LGHDT and CDR2 YNNKEL (reference sequence). The CDR3 nucleotides read TGTGCCAGCAGCCCCGGGACAGCTGGAAACACCATATATTTT. Its translation is CASSPGTAGNTIYF.